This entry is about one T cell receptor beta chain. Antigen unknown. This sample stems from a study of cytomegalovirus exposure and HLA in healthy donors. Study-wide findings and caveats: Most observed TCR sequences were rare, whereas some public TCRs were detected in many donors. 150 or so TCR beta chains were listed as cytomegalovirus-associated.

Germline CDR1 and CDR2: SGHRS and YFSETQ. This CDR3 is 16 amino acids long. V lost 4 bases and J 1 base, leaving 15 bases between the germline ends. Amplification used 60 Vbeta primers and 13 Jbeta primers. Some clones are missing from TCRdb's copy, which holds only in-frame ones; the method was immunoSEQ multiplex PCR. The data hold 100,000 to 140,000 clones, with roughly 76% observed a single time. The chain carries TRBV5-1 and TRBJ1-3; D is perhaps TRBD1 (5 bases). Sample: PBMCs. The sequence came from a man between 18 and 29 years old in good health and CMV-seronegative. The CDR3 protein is CASSQGGTASGNTIYF. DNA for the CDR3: TGCGCCAGCAGCCAGGGCGGAACAGCATCTGGAAACACCATATATTTT.